Below, 3 T cell receptor beta chains from the same sample are listed, as sequenced in a study of T cell repertoires in cytomegalovirus infection. Each CDR3 protein gets one entry after TCRdb re-called the reads with MiXCR. Of roughly 700,000 distinct CDR3 sequences detected, 33% appear once; the ten largest clones hold 15% to 20%. Their cognate antigens are unknown. The sequenced sample was cultured PBMCs, obtained from culture after CMV antigen stimulation. These receptors originate from a human donor in good health (CMV status not recorded). Some clones in this sample may be carry-over from other donors' samples.

V gene TRBV7-6 combines with J gene TRBJ1-1; D gene uncertain. CDR1 is SGHVS, CDR2 FNYEAQ, per germline. The CDR3 consists of 16 residues. The germline V and J ends were trimmed by 4 bases and 0 bases, with 15 bases remaining between them. The CDR3 sequence: CASSSPTGLMNTEAFF. The DNA for the CDR3 is TGTGCCAGCAGCTCCCCCACCGGGCTCATGAACACTGAAGCTTTCTTT.

This chain connects TRBV20-1 to TRBJ2-1; TRBD2 agrees at 9 bases. From germline, CDR1 is DFQATT and CDR2 SNEGSKA (reference sequence). This CDR3 spans 19 amino acids. J lost 1 base, V lost 2 bases, and 15 bases had no gene match. CDR3 amino acids: CSARHLGASGARSYNEQFF. The CDR3 bases are TGCAGTGCTAGACACCTTGGAGCTAGCGGGGCCAGGTCCTACAATGAGCAGTTCTTC.

This clonotype was picked up a small number of times. The chain couples TRBV20-1 to TRBJ2-3; 11 nucleotides match TRBD2. Germline V lookup: CDR1 DFQATT, CDR2 SNEGSKA (reference sequence). This CDR3 has 13 amino acids. J was trimmed by 7 bases and V by 5 bases; bases with no gene match: 5. Here the CDR3 reads CSARKTSGNTQYF. In nucleotides, the CDR3 is TGCAGTGCTCGGAAGACTAGCGGGAATACGCAGTATTTT.